The 6 T cell receptor beta chains reported below all come from one sample, sequenced in a study of T cell changes during pregnancy in multiple sclerosis (dated by TCRdb to between 2019 and 2020). The library was built by means of the immunoSEQ multiplex PCR assay. TCRdb limited this immuneACCESS table to in-frame rearrangements with V and J called. A share of clones is missing; checked studies link under half to unresolved V genes, and the rest is unexplained. The sample table shows 58,000 or so clones, and approximately 92% are seen once. Of the sample, approximately 2.3% falls within the top ten clones. Material: peripheral blood, obtained in the first trimester of pregnancy. The receptors originated from a female donor with multiple sclerosis, enrolled in a pregnancy study.

The CDR3 sequence: CASSFSRAYEKLFF. The CDR3, as DNA: TGTGCCAGCAGCTTCTCCAGGGCCTATGAAAAACTGTTTTTT. The chain links TRBV7-6 to TRBJ1-4; D might be TRBD1 (5 bases). The V gene's germline CDR1 is SGHVS and CDR2 FNYEAQ. CDR3 length: 14 residues. V lost 3 bases, J lost 6 bases, and 11 bases lay in between.

This clone was seen once. V usage is TRBV5-4 and J usage is TRBJ1-4; 8 bases align to TRBD1. This CDR3 is built from 14 residues. The junction had 1 base not matched to a gene; V was cut back by 0 bases and J by 6 bases. The germline gives CDR1 SGHNT, CDR2 YYREEE (reference sequence). DNA of the CDR3: TGTGCCAGCAGCTTGGCAGGGGGCTATGAAAAACTGTTTTTT. As protein: CASSLAGGYEKLFF.

This clone showed up just once. The chain employs TRBV19 and TRBJ2-7, with TRBD1 as a possible D gene (5 bases). Germline CDR1 LNHDA, CDR2 SQIVND (reference sequence). V dropped 1 base and J dropped 0 bases, with 7 bases sitting between them. The CDR3 runs 14 residues. The CDR3 region has the DNA TGTGCCAGTAGTATAGTGGGGCTCTCCTACGAGCAGTACTTC. It codes for CASSIVGLSYEQYF.

The table lists this clone with a count of one. The genes are TRBV6-6 and TRBJ2-1; maybe TRBD2 (6 bases). This CDR3 has 15 amino acids. Germline V gene data show CDR1 as MNHNY and CDR2 as SVGAGI (reference sequence). V shed 0 bases and J shed 5 bases, with 11 bases lying between them. The CDR3 region is CASSYSQRRDNEQFF. As DNA, the CDR3 is TGTGCCAGCAGTTACTCCCAGCGGAGGGACAATGAGCAGTTCTTC.

The chain employs TRBV27 and TRBJ1-5, with D possibly matching TRBD1 (5 bases). This CDR3 region has 13 residues. Trimming took off 8 bases at V and 2 bases at J, with 10 bases between the two ends. CDR1 MNHEY and CDR2 SMNVEV come from the germline V gene (reference sequence). The CDR3 sequence is CASGTLGNQPQHF. The CDR3 nucleotides are TGTGCCAGCGGGACTCTGGGCAATCAGCCCCAGCATTTT.

This clone was seen a handful of times. This chain uses TRBV30 with TRBJ1-1; perhaps TRBD1 as D (6 bases). The CDR3 contains 14 residues. Per the germline V gene, CDR1 is GTSNPN and CDR2 is SVGIG (reference sequence). Trimming pared 2 bases from V and 2 bases from J, leaving 12 bases between. CDR3 amino acids: CAWSPGGGNTEAFF. The DNA for the CDR3 is TGTGCCTGGAGTCCGGGGGGGGGCAACACTGAAGCTTTCTTT.